The 28 T cell receptor beta chains in this list originate from one sample, sequenced in a study of shared clonotypes between healthy human individuals. Only in-frame clones appear in the TCRdb table, and some are missing; sequencing was by immunoSEQ multiplex PCR. The repertoire holds under 1,900,000 clones, around 98.5% seen once, with 0.36% in the top ten. Sequencing input: naive CD4+ T cells sorted from blood. Subset indicated: CD45RA+ positively selected. Receptors originate from a man aged 25 to 40 in good health.

This clone occurred once. J is TRBJ2-5 and V is TRBV30; D not resolved. The V and J ends lost 3 bases and 5 bases respectively, with 16 bases between them. In germline, CDR1 is GTSNPN, CDR2 SVGIG (reference sequence). This CDR3 comprises 14 residues. As DNA, the CDR3 is TGTGCCTGGAGCCCGGGCTACAATAGGGAGACCCAGTACTTC. It specifies CAWSPGYNRETQYF.

This clone came up once. J is TRBJ1-5 and V is TRBV10-2; weak D call: TRBD1 (5 bases). Between the trimmed V and J ends, which lost 8 bases and 3 bases, there was a span of 29 bases. Germline CDR1 reads WSHSY; CDR2 reads SAAADI. The CDR3 is 19 residues long. CDR3 amino acids: CASQDKDWYRLGLNQPQHF. The CDR3 region has the DNA TGCGCCAGCCAAGACAAAGACTGGTACAGGTTAGGTCTCAATCAGCCCCAGCATTTT.

V usage is TRBV6-5 and J usage is TRBJ1-5; perhaps TRBD1 as D (5 bases). The CDR3 sequence is 14 residues long. Deletions cut 6 bases from V and 3 bases from J, with 12 bases between. Germline V gene sequence: CDR1 MNHEY, CDR2 SVGAGI. CDR3 sequence (DNA): TGTGCCAGCAGGCCCGGGACCTTCAATCAGCCCCAGCATTTT. This sequence encodes CASRPGTFNQPQHF.

This chain links TRBV5-5 with TRBJ2-7; D not resolved. The CDR3 is 16 residues long. Germline CDR1 SGHKS, CDR2 YYEKEE (reference sequence). Trimming pared 1 base from V and 4 bases from J, leaving 18 bases between. CDR3 DNA sequence: TGTGCCAGCAGCTTGACCCTCGACGTGGCGATGTACGAGCAGTACTTC. Residues: CASSLTLDVAMYEQYF.

The J gene is TRBJ2-3, the V gene TRBV29-1; 9 bases line up with TRBD2. The V gene end was trimmed by 6 bases and the J gene end by 1 base; junction bases not matched to a gene: 2. CDR1 and CDR2 from the germline V gene are SQVTM and ANQGSEA. The CDR3 covers 13 residues. CDR3 sequence (DNA): TGCAGCGTCCGGACTAGCGGCACAGATACGCAGTATTTT. Its translation: CSVRTSGTDTQYF.

The chain joins TRBV6-5 to TRBJ1-1; maybe TRBD1 (5 bases). V lost 5 bases, J lost 0 bases, and 10 bases lay in between. This CDR3 comprises 14 residues. CDR1 MNHEY and CDR2 SVGAGI come from the germline V gene. CDR3: CASSRTGLNTEAFF. CDR3 nucleotides: TGTGCCAGCAGTCGAACAGGCCTGAACACTGAAGCTTTCTTT.

In nucleotides, the CDR3 is TGTGCCAGCAGTTTCAGCGGGGGGAGAGGCGAGCAGTACTTC. This sequence encodes CASSFSGGRGEQYF. The chain is built from TRBV27 and TRBJ2-7; 9 nucleotides align to TRBD2. Germline assignment: CDR1 MNHEY and CDR2 SMNVEV (reference sequence). This CDR3 has 14 residues. Trimming took 3 bases from V and 6 from J; bases not matched to a gene: 6.

The CDR3 sequence is CASSSWRPEENEQFF. CDR3 bases: TGTGCCAGTAGCTCCTGGCGCCCAGAAGAAAATGAGCAGTTCTTC. This chain links TRBV19 with TRBJ2-1; unclear D gene. From germline, CDR1 is LNHDA and CDR2 SQIVND (reference sequence). The CDR3 is made up of 15 amino acids. Trimming took off 6 bases at V and 7 bases at J, with 19 bases between the two ends. The full variable domain, its missing parts supplied by reference TRBV19 and TRBJ2-1, is DGGITQSPKYLFRKEGQNVTLSCEQNLNHDAMYWYRQDPGQGLRLIYYSQIVNDFQKGDIAEGYSVSREKKESFPLTVTSAQKNPTAFYLCASSSWRPEENEQFFGPGTRLTVL.

Note on this clone: Different DNA sequences within this sample yield the same CDR3. The genes are TRBV15 and TRBJ2-7; D unresolved. CDR3 length: 13 amino acids. The V gene lost 0 bases and the J gene lost 4 bases, with 7 bases spanning the gap. Germline assignment: CDR1 LNHNV and CDR2 YYDKDF (reference sequence). The CDR3 region has the DNA TGTGCCACCAGCAGAGATCGACCGTACGAGCAGTACTTC. Amino acids: CATSRDRPYEQYF.

The chain combines TRBV4-2 with TRBJ2-3; TRBD1 matches at 7 bases. The length of the CDR3 is 16 residues. The V gene end was trimmed by 5 bases and the J gene end by 6 bases; junction bases not matched to a gene: 14. From germline, CDR1 is LGHNA and CDR2 YNFKEQ. The CDR3 sequence is CASSMTGNEVSDTQYF. The CDR3 bases are TGTGCCAGCAGCATGACAGGGAATGAAGTATCGGATACGCAGTATTTT.

V usage is TRBV7-2 and J usage is TRBJ2-7; TRBD2 matches at 7 bases. V lost 0 bases, J lost 0 bases, and 5 bases stayed unmatched. Germline V gene lookup returns CDR1 SGHTA and CDR2 FQGNSA. The CDR3 sequence is 16 residues long. CDR3 sequence reads: CASSLAALAASYEQYF. CDR3 DNA sequence: TGTGCCAGCAGCTTAGCGGCCCTAGCGGCCTCCTACGAGCAGTACTTC.

The chain links TRBV5-4 to TRBJ1-1, with D possibly matching TRBD1 (6 bases). Germline CDR1 is SGHNT and CDR2 is YYREEE (reference sequence). This CDR3 spans 14 amino acids. Between the trimmed V and J ends, which lost 0 bases and 6 bases, there was a span of 12 bases. CDR3 nucleotides: TGTGCCAGCAGCTTGGACAGGGTATTTGCTGAAGCTTTCTTT. Its protein is CASSLDRVFAEAFF. Full variable domain (missing parts from reference TRBV5-4 and TRBJ1-1): ETGVTQSPTHLIKTRGQQVTLRCSSQSGHNTVSWYQQALGQGPQFIFQYYREEENGRGNFPPRFSGLQFPNYSSELNVNALELDDSALYLCASSLDRVFAEAFFGQGTRLTVV.

The rearrangement joins TRBV11-2 to TRBJ2-7; tentative D call: TRBD2 (5 bases). The CDR3 has 13 amino acids. The germline V gene encodes CDR1 SGHAT and CDR2 FQNNGV. Trimming left V 4 bases short and J 7 bases short, with 14 bases between. DNA for the CDR3: TGTGCCAGCAGCTCCGGGGTTGGGTGGGAGCAGTACTTC. Residues: CASSSGVGWEQYF.

The gene calls are TRBV7-2 and TRBJ1-5; no definite D call. V gave up 1 base and J gave up 5 bases, with 6 bases separating them. CDR3 length: 13 residues. Germline values: CDR1 SGHTA, CDR2 FQGNSA. The CDR3 protein is CASSLEVYQPQHF. Written as DNA, the CDR3 is TGTGCCAGCAGCTTAGAGGTGTATCAGCCCCAGCATTTT.

The chain has TRBV5-5 and TRBJ2-1, with a weak D call TRBD2 (6 bases). CDR3 length: 14 residues. V lost 3 bases to trimming and J lost 9 bases, with 16 bases between them. Germline V gene data show CDR1 as SGHKS and CDR2 as YYEKEE (reference sequence). The CDR3 sequence: CASSYLAGKGEQFF. As DNA, the CDR3 is TGTGCCAGCAGCTACTTGGCGGGGAAGGGTGAGCAGTTCTTC.

This clone is a singleton in its sample. The chain combines TRBV11-2 with TRBJ2-1; TRBD2 matches at 11 bases. CDR1 and CDR2 from the germline V gene are SGHAT and FQNNGV. J gave up 9 bases and V 4 bases, and 8 bases lay outside the gene matches. The CDR3 covers 15 residues. For the CDR3, the DNA is TGTGCCAGCAGCTGGATACTAGCGGGAGCTGGTGAGCAGTTCTTC. Its translation: CASSWILAGAGEQFF. The full variable domain, in which reference TRBV11-2 and TRBJ2-1 provide the parts outside the CDR3, is EAGVAQSPRYKIIEKRQSVAFWCNPISGHATLYWYQQILGQGPKLLIQFQNNGVVDDSQLPKDRFSAERLKGVDSTLKIQPAKLEDSAVYLCASSWILAGAGEQFFGPGTRLTVL.

The gene calls are TRBV7-8 and TRBJ2-1; TRBD2 matches at 8 bases. After removal of 0 bases from V and 8 bases from J, the junction contained 9 bases not matched to a gene. Germline assignment: CDR1 SGHVS and CDR2 FQNEAQ. The CDR3 runs to 16 residues. CDR3 sequence: CASSLAGRVLSDEQFF. The CDR3 coding sequence is TGTGCCAGCAGCTTAGCCGGGAGGGTTCTTTCGGATGAGCAGTTCTTC.

The chain links TRBV9 to TRBJ2-1; D is perhaps TRBD1 (6 bases). Germline V gene lookup returns CDR1 SGDLS and CDR2 YYNGEE. The V and J ends lost 4 bases and 4 bases respectively, with 9 bases between them. The CDR3 totals 13 residues. The CDR3 DNA reads as TGTGCCAGCAGCCCAGGACAGTACAATGAGCAGTTCTTC. Translating gives CASSPGQYNEQFF.

The genes are TRBV9 and TRBJ2-1; D is possibly TRBD1 (6 bases). Germline CDR1 and CDR2: SGDLS and YYNGEE. V was clipped by 2 bases and J by 5 bases, with 11 bases between them. This CDR3 spans 14 amino acids. CDR3 amino acids: CASSVTGQNNEQFF. The CDR3 region has the DNA TGTGCCAGCAGCGTCACAGGACAGAACAATGAGCAGTTCTTC.

The rearrangement joins TRBV4-1 to TRBJ2-3; 12 bases match TRBD1. V lost 4 bases to trimming and J lost 6 bases; unmatched junction nucleotides: 8. This CDR3 is 16 amino acids long. CDR1 is MGHRA, CDR2 YSYEKL, per germline. The CDR3 here is CASSLGGQGAADTQYF. In nucleotides, the CDR3 is TGCGCCAGCAGCCTGGGGGGACAGGGGGCGGCGGATACGCAGTATTTT.

This chain joins TRBV5-8 and TRBJ2-2; tentative D call: TRBD1 (5 bases). CDR1 and CDR2 from the germline V gene are SGHTS and YDEGEE. V was trimmed by 6 bases and J by 4 bases, leaving 25 bases between them. The CDR3 consists of 18 residues. The CDR3 region has the DNA TGTGCCAGCACCCAAGCTAGGTTTGTTGGGGCCCGCACCGGGGAGCTGTTTTTT. Encoded protein: CASTQARFVGARTGELFF.

The chain uses TRBV6-1 and TRBJ2-7; TRBD1 agrees at 9 bases. V was pared by 8 bases and J by 6 bases, with 8 bases of the junction left unmatched. The CDR3 contains 13 residues. The germline V gene encodes CDR1 MNHNS and CDR2 SASEGT. The CDR3 DNA reads TGTGCCAGCGCTGGACAGGGGTTCAGCGAGCAGTACTTC. Protein product: CASAGQGFSEQYF.

This chain joins TRBV7-3 and TRBJ2-7; D ambiguous. The CDR3 contains 13 residues. Per germline, CDR1 SGHTA and CDR2 FQGTGA. Trimming removed 5 bases at V and 7 bases at J, with 15 bases between. The chain's CDR3 is CASSPQPGGEQYF. The CDR3, as DNA: TGTGCCAGCAGCCCCCAGCCGGGTGGGGAGCAGTACTTC. The variable domain in full, completed from reference TRBV7-3 and TRBJ2-7, reads GAGVSQTPSNKVTEKGKYVELRCDPISGHTALYWYRQSLGQGPEFLIYFQGTGAADDSGLPNDRFFAVRPEGSVSTLKIQRTERGDSAVYLCASSPQPGGEQYFGPGTRLTVT.

The chain has TRBV10-1 and TRBJ2-2; the D gene is possibly TRBD1 (5 bases). In germline, CDR1 is WNHNN, CDR2 SYGVQD (reference sequence). The CDR3 totals 13 residues. The ends were cut back, 8 bases at V and 2 bases at J, with 9 bases in the middle. In DNA form, the CDR3 reads TGCGCCAGCTCTGACAGAAACACCGGGGAGCTGTTTTTT. Its translation is CASSDRNTGELFF.

The rearrangement links TRBV7-9 to TRBJ1-3, with TRBD1 matching over 8 bases. The CDR3 has 16 residues. Germline V gene data show CDR1 as SEHNR and CDR2 as FQNEAQ (reference sequence). The J segment lost 0 bases and the V segment lost 5 bases, leaving 6 bases of the junction unmatched. The CDR3 DNA is TGTGCCAGCAGCAGCAGACAGGGGTACTCTGGAAACACCATATATTTT. Protein sequence: CASSSRQGYSGNTIYF. Full variable domain (rest looked up from reference TRBV7-9 and TRBJ1-3): DTGVSQNPRHKITKRGQNVTFRCDPISEHNRLYWYRQTLGQGPEFLTYFQNEAQLEKSRLLSDRFSAERPKGSFSTLEIQRTEQGDSAMYLCASSSRQGYSGNTIYFGEGSWLTVV.

The sample holds a few counts of this clone. The rearrangement joins TRBV7-2 to TRBJ2-7, with 10 bases lining up with TRBD1. Trimming took 5 bases from V and 4 from J; bases not matched to a gene: 5. The CDR3 has 14 residues. CDR1 is SGHTA, CDR2 FQGNSA, per germline. The CDR3 loop reads CASSPGQGRYEQYF. CDR3 bases: TGTGCCAGCAGCCCGGGACAGGGGAGGTACGAGCAGTACTTC.

The chain couples TRBV18 to TRBJ2-1; 8 bases align to TRBD1. The length of the CDR3 is 16 residues. The V gene's germline CDR1 is KGHSH and CDR2 LQKENI. V lost 2 bases to trimming and J lost 8 bases; unmatched junction nucleotides: 11. The CDR3, as DNA: TGTGCCAGCTCACCATGGGAGACAGGGGTTTTCCATGAGCAGTTCTTC. It encodes CASSPWETGVFHEQFF.

The rearrangement joins TRBV5-4 to TRBJ2-1; 7 bases match TRBD2. V lost 4 bases, J lost 7 bases, and 11 bases stayed unmatched. In germline, CDR1 is SGHNT, CDR2 YYREEE (reference sequence). The CDR3 has 15 residues. This chain's CDR3 is CASSPNAGAGNEQFF. CDR3 DNA sequence: TGTGCCAGCAGCCCTAACGCGGGAGCGGGGAATGAGCAGTTCTTC.